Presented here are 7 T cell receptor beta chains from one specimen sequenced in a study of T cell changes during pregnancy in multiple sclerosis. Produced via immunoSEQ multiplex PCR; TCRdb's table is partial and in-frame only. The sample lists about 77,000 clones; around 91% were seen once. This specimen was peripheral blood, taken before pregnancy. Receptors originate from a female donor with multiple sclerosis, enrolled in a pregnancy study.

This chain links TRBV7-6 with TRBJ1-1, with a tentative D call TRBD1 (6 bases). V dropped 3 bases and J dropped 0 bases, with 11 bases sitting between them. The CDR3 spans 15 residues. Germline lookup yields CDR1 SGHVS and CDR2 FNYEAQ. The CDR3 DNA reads TGTGCCAGCAGCTTTCAGACAGGATTGAACACTGAAGCTTTCTTT. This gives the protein CASSFQTGLNTEAFF.

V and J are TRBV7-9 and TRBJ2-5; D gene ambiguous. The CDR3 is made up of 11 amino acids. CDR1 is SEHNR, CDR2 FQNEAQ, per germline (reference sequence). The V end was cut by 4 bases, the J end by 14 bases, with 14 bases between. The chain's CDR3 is CASSSYLDGYF. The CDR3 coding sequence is TGTGCCAGCAGCTCCTACCTAGACGGATACTTC. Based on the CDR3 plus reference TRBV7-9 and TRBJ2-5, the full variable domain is DTGVSQNPRHKITKRGQNVTFRCDPISEHNRLYWYRQTLGQGPEFLTYFQNEAQLEKSRLLSDRFSAERPKGSFSTLEIQRTEQGDSAMYLCASSSYLDGYFGPGTRLLVL.

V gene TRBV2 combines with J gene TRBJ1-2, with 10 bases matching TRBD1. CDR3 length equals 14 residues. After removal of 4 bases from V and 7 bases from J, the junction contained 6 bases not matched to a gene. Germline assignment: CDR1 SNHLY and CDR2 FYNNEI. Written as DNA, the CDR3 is TGTGCCAGCAGTGCGACAGGGGGCGTGAGTGGCTACACCTTC. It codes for CASSATGGVSGYTF.

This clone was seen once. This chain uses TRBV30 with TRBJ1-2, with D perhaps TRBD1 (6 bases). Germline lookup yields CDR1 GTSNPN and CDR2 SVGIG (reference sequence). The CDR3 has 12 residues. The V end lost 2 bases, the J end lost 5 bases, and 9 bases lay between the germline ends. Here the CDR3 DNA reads TGTGCCTGGAGTAGGACAGAGTATGGCTACACCTTC. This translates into CAWSRTEYGYTF.

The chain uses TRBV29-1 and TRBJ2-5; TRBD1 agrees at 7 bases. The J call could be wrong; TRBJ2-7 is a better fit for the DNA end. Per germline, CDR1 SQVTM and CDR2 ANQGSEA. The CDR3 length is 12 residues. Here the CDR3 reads CSVETGSYEQYF. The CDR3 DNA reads TGCAGCGTGGAGACAGGGAGCTACGAGCAGTACTTC.

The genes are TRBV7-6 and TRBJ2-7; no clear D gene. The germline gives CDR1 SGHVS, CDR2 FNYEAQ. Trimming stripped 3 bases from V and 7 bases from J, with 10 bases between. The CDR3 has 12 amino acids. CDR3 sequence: CASSFLGEEQYF. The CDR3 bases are TGTGCCAGCAGCTTTCTTGGAGAGGAGCAGTACTTC.

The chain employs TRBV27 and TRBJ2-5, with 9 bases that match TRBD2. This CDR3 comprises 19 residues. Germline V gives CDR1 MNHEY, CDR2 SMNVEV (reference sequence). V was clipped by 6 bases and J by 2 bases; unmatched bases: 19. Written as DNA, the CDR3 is TGTGCCAGCAGACGATTGGGGCGGGGGGGAGTCCGTCATCAAGAGACCCAGTACTTC. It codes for CASRRLGRGGVRHQETQYF.